These 22 T cell receptor beta chains were sequenced from one sample in a study of siplizumab effects on memory and regulatory T cells. The method was immunoSEQ multiplex PCR; TCRdb's version includes in-frame clones alone and lacks a portion of them. The repertoire has approximately 92,000 clones, about 95% of them found once; the top ten carry about 1.4%. Sequencing was done on a sample of non-Treg CD4+ T cells sorted from blood. The receptor set was obtained from a human donor in good health.

The chain joins TRBV7-8 to TRBJ2-5; no firm D call. CDR3 length: 14 amino acids. Trimming removed 2 bases at V and 5 bases at J, with 12 bases between. The V gene's germline CDR1 is SGHVS and CDR2 FQNEAQ. The CDR3: CASSLRSRRETQYF. In DNA form, the CDR3 reads TGTGCCAGCAGCTTACGGTCCCGCAGGGAGACCCAGTACTTC.

This clone turned up a few times. The genes are TRBV2 and TRBJ1-2; TRBD1 agrees at 9 bases. This CDR3 has 13 amino acids. The V gene's germline CDR1 is SNHLY and CDR2 FYNNEI. The junction had 7 bases not matched to a gene; V was cut back by 9 bases and J by 5 bases. CDR3 bases: TGTGCCAGTATCTCGGACAGGGGATATGGCTACACCTTC. Translating gives CASISDRGYGYTF. The whole variable domain, filled in from reference TRBV2 and TRBJ1-2, reads EPEVTQTPSHQVTQMGQEVILRCVPISNHLYFYWYRQILGQKVEFLVSFYNNEISEKSEIFDDQFSVERPDGSNFTLKIRSTKLEDSAMYFCASISDRGYGYTFGSGTRLTVV.

In this sample, this clone turned up a few times. The CDR3: CATSSPGTVGEQFF. In DNA form, the CDR3 reads TGTGCCACCAGCAGCCCAGGGACGGTCGGTGAGCAGTTCTTC. V is TRBV15 and J is TRBJ2-1; either TRBD1 or TRBD2 may fit D (5 bases each). V was cut by 3 bases and J by 9 bases, with 15 bases left in between. Germline lookup yields CDR1 LNHNV and CDR2 YYDKDF (reference sequence). This CDR3 region has 14 residues.

V is TRBV9 and J is TRBJ1-5, with 10 bases lining up with TRBD1. This CDR3 has 14 amino acids. Losses at the gene ends were 0 bases for V and 6 bases for J; bases not matched to a gene: 0. Germline V gene data show CDR1 as SGDLS and CDR2 as YYNGEE. The CDR3 loop is CASSVGDRGQPQHF. The CDR3 nucleotides read TGTGCCAGCAGCGTAGGGGACAGGGGTCAGCCCCAGCATTTT. The full variable domain, rest sourced from reference TRBV9 and TRBJ1-5, is DSGVTQTPKHLITATGQRVTLRCSPRSGDLSVYWYQQSLDQGLQFLIQYYNGEERAKGNILERFSAQQFPDLHSELNLSSLELGDSALYFCASSVGDRGQPQHFGDGTRLSIL.

The chain links TRBV18 to TRBJ2-3; D is undetermined. Germline V gene lookup returns CDR1 KGHSH and CDR2 LQKENI. Trimming left V 2 bases short and J 2 bases short, with 11 bases between. This CDR3 comprises 15 residues. The CDR3 loop reads CASSPLSRSTDTQYF. CDR3 in DNA: TGTGCCAGCTCACCATTATCGCGTTCCACAGATACGCAGTATTTT.

The rearrangement links TRBV7-9 to TRBJ1-1, with D tentatively TRBD1 (6 bases). The CDR3 is 12 amino acids. CDR1 and CDR2 from the germline V gene are SEHNR and FQNEAQ (reference sequence). Trimming stripped 3 bases from V and 8 bases from J, with 10 bases between. This chain's CDR3 is CASSFIQGEAFF. The CDR3 nucleotides read TGTGCCAGCAGCTTCATTCAGGGGGAAGCTTTCTTT.

The rearrangement uses TRBV7-8 and TRBJ2-1, with D uncertain. CDR3 length: 13 amino acids. From germline, CDR1 is SGHVS and CDR2 FQNEAQ. V lost 6 bases to trimming and J lost 8 bases, with 14 bases between them. Here the CDR3 reads CASSRPARDEQFF. As DNA, the CDR3 is TGTGCCAGCAGTCGCCCGGCGCGAGATGAGCAGTTCTTC.

The chain combines TRBV7-8 with TRBJ2-1, with 10 positions matching TRBD1. Germline CDR1 is SGHVS and CDR2 is FQNEAQ. The trim removed 5 bases at V and 7 bases at J, leaving 14 bases unmatched. The CDR3 has 17 amino acids. CDR3 amino acids: CASSITSGTGDENEQFF. CDR3 coding DNA: TGTGCCAGCAGCATCACATCCGGGACAGGGGATGAGAATGAGCAGTTCTTC.

The chain carries TRBV4-1 and TRBJ2-5, with TRBD2 as a possible D gene (6 bases). The J call is uncertain, as TRBJ2-7 better fits the DNA end. Germline V CDR1 and CDR2: MGHRA, YSYEKL. CDR3 length equals 18 residues. The CDR3 nucleotides read TGCGCCAGCAGCCAACCCCGTGCGGGGATGGACCCGAACTACGAGCAGTACTTC. This translates into CASSQPRAGMDPNYEQYF.

A note on this clone: The sample has other DNA sequences that encode this CDR3 too. This CDR3 reads CASSAAGTGRNTEAFF. CDR3 coding DNA: TGTGCCAGCAGTGCGGCCGGGACAGGGAGGAACACTGAAGCTTTCTTT. V gene TRBV6-6 combines with J gene TRBJ1-1; 9 nucleotides match TRBD1. The CDR3 extends over 16 amino acids. V lost 5 bases to trimming and J lost 1 base; unmatched junction nucleotides: 8. Germline lookup yields CDR1 MNHNY and CDR2 SVGAGI (reference sequence).

In regard to this clone: This sample includes further DNA sequences coding for the same CDR3. The chain combines TRBV18 with TRBJ2-5; 7 positions agree with TRBD1. This CDR3 is built from 15 residues. Germline assignment: CDR1 KGHSH and CDR2 LQKENI. V lost 1 base, J lost 1 base, and 3 bases stayed unmatched. CDR3 sequence: CASSPLGTAQETQYF. The DNA of the CDR3 is TGTGCCAGCTCACCACTCGGGACAGCCCAAGAGACCCAGTACTTC. The full variable domain, completed using reference TRBV18 and TRBJ2-5, is NAGVMQNPRHLVRRRGQEARLRCSPMKGHSHVYWYRQLPEEGLKFMVYLQKENIIDESGMPKERFSAEFPKEGPSILRIQQVVRGDSAAYFCASSPLGTAQETQYFGPGTRLLVL.

This chain connects TRBV11-2 to TRBJ1-2; D not certain. Trimming took 5 bases from V and 4 from J, leaving 11 bases between them. Germline CDR1 SGHAT, CDR2 FQNNGV. This CDR3 is built from 13 residues. CDR3 loop: CASSPDSGYGYTF. The DNA of the CDR3 is TGTGCCAGCAGCCCCGATAGCGGCTATGGCTACACCTTC.

CDR3 protein: CASTRVNTGELFF. The CDR3 nucleotides are TGTGCCAGCACCAGGGTGAACACCGGGGAGCTGTTTTTT. The V call is TRBV7-3, the J call TRBJ2-2; D may be TRBD1 (5 bases). Germline values: CDR1 SGHTA, CDR2 FQGTGA. V was clipped by 7 bases and J by 1 base, with 7 bases between them. The length of the CDR3 is 13 residues. The complete variable domain, with remaining parts taken from reference TRBV7-3 and TRBJ2-2, reads GAGVSQTPSNKVTEKGKYVELRCDPISGHTALYWYRQSLGQGPEFLIYFQGTGAADDSGLPNDRFFAVRPEGSVSTLKIQRTERGDSAVYLCASTRVNTGELFFGEGSRLTVL.

This clone was detected once. The genes are TRBV5-4 and TRBJ2-7; D uncertain. Germline CDR1 reads SGHNT; CDR2 reads YYREEE (reference sequence). Trimming removed 0 bases at V and 6 bases at J, with 7 bases between. The length of the CDR3 is 12 residues. As DNA, the CDR3 is TGTGCCAGCAGCTTGGAGGTATCCGAGCAGTACTTC. Translating it yields CASSLEVSEQYF.

This sequence joins TRBV5-5 and TRBJ1-5; no clear D. Germline CDR1 reads SGHKS; CDR2 reads YYEKEE (reference sequence). Trimming left V 4 bases short and J 7 bases short, with 15 bases between. The length of the CDR3 is 14 residues. Here the CDR3 reads CASSIAVRAQPQHF. The CDR3 region has the DNA TGTGCCAGCAGCATCGCAGTACGGGCGCAGCCCCAGCATTTT.

The V and J genes are TRBV5-5 and TRBJ2-1, with TRBD2 identical over 7 bases. The J segment lost 7 bases and the V segment lost 3 bases, leaving 10 bases of the junction unmatched. The V gene's germline CDR1 is SGHKS and CDR2 YYEKEE (reference sequence). The CDR3 runs 15 residues. CDR3 protein: CASSWDPGGVNEQFF. The CDR3 nucleotides read TGTGCCAGCAGCTGGGATCCGGGGGGTGTTAATGAGCAGTTCTTC.

This sequence joins TRBV7-9 and TRBJ2-5, with TRBD1 matching 9 bases. The CDR3 extends over 15 amino acids. V lost 5 bases to trimming and J lost 2 bases; unmatched junction nucleotides: 6. Looked up from germline, CDR1 is SEHNR and CDR2 is FQNEAQ (reference sequence). CDR3: CASSPGDRGQETQYF. CDR3 nucleotides: TGTGCCAGCAGCCCCGGCGACAGGGGGCAAGAGACCCAGTACTTC.

This rearrangement joins TRBV2 to TRBJ1-2; no clear D. Germline V gene data show CDR1 as SNHLY and CDR2 as FYNNEI. V was cut by 4 bases and J by 1 base, with 4 bases left in between. This CDR3 is built from 12 residues. CDR3 bases: TGTGCCAGCAGTGCCGGTAACTATGGCTACACCTTC. Encoded protein: CASSAGNYGYTF.

The V gene is TRBV7-9, the J gene TRBJ1-4, with D unclear. V lost 1 base to trimming and J lost 7 bases, with 19 bases between them. The CDR3 sequence is 17 residues long. Germline CDR1 and CDR2: SEHNR and FQNEAQ (reference sequence). This chain's CDR3 is CASSLGSGKRSFEKLFF. The CDR3 coding sequence is TGTGCCAGCAGCTTAGGTTCGGGGAAAAGGTCTTTTGAAAAACTGTTTTTT.

The chain employs TRBV11-2 and TRBJ1-1; D ambiguous. This CDR3 contains 13 residues. Trimming stripped 6 bases from V and 10 bases from J, with 18 bases between. Germline V gene data show CDR1 as SGHAT and CDR2 as FQNNGV. The CDR3 DNA sequence: TGTGCCAGCAGACAAGGCCCCGGGTCGGGAGCTTTCTTT. It translates to CASRQGPGSGAFF.

This CDR3 is CASSKATPDTQYF. The CDR3 coding sequence is TGTGCCAGCAGCAAAGCGACCCCGGATACGCAGTATTTT. The chain carries TRBV21-1 and TRBJ2-3. TRBV21-1 is a pseudogene. This CDR3 is 13 amino acids long.

The rearrangement uses TRBV5-1 and TRBJ1-2, with a tentative D call TRBD1 (5 bases). Germline V gene lookup returns CDR1 SGHRS and CDR2 YFSETQ. Trimming shortened V by 5 bases and J by 3 bases, and 8 bases separated the two germline ends. This CDR3 contains 12 residues. The CDR3 DNA sequence: TGCGCCAGCAGTTGGGGGGACTATGGCTACACCTTC. Translated, it gives CASSWGDYGYTF.